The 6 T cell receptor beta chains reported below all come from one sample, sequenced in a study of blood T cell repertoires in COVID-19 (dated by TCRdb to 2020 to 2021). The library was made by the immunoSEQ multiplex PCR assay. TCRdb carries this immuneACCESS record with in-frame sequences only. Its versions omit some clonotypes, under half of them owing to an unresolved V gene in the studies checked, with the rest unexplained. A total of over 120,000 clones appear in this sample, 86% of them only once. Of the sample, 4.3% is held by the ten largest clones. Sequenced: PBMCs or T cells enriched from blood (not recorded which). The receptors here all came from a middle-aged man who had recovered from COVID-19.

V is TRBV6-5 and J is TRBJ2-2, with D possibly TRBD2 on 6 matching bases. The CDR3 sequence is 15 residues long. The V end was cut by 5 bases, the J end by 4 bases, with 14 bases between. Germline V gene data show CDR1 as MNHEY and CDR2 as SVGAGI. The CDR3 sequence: CASSRTGVSTGELFF. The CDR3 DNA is TGTGCCAGCAGTAGGACGGGGGTTTCCACCGGGGAGCTGTTTTTT.

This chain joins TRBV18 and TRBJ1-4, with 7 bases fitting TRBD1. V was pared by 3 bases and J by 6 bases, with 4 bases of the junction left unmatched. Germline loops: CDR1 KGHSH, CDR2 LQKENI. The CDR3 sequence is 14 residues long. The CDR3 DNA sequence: TGTGCCAGCTCACCGACAGGGACGGATGAAAAACTGTTTTTT. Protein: CASSPTGTDEKLFF.

The CDR3 reads CASSPGQGVTAGELFF. The CDR3 DNA is TGCGCCAGCAGCCCAGGACAGGGGGTAACGGCCGGGGAGCTGTTTTTT. This chain connects TRBV5-1 to TRBJ2-2, with 10 positions matching TRBD1. This CDR3 contains 16 residues. Germline lookup yields CDR1 SGHRS and CDR2 YFSETQ. V dropped 4 bases and J dropped 6; count of bases not matched to a gene: 9.

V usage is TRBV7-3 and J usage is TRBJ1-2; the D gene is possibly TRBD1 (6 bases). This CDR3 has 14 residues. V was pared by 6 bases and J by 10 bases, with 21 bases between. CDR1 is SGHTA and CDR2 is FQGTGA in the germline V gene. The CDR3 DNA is TGTGCCAGCAGTCAAGGGTTCCGGGACAAGGACTACACCTTC. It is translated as CASSQGFRDKDYTF.

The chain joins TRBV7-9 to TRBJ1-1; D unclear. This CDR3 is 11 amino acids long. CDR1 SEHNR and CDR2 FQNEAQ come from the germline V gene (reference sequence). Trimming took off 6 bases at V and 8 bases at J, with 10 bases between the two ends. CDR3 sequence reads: CASRPTEEAFF. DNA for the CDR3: TGTGCCAGCAGACCCACAGAAGAAGCTTTCTTT.

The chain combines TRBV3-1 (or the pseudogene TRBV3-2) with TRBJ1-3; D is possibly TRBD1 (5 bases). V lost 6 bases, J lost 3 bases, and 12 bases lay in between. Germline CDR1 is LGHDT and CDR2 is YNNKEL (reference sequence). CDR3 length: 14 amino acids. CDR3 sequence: CASRGQEHGNTIYF. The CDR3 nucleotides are TGTGCCAGCAGGGGGCAAGAACATGGAAACACCATATATTTT.